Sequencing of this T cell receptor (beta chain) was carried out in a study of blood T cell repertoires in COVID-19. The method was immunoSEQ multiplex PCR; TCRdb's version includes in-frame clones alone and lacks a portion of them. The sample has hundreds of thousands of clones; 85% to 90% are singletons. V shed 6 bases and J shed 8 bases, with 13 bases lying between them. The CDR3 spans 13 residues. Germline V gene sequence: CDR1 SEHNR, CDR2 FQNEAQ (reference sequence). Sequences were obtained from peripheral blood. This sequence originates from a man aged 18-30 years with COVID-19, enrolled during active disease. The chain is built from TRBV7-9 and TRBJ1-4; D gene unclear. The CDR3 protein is CASRFGLAEKLFF. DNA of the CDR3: TGTGCCAGCAGGTTTGGACTAGCCGAAAAACTGTTTTTT. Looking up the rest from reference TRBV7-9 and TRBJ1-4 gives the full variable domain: DTGVSQNPRHKITKRGQNVTFRCDPISEHNRLYWYRQTLGQGPEFLTYFQNEAQLEKSRLLSDRFSAERPKGSFSTLEIQRTEQGDSAMYLCASRFGLAEKLFFGSGTQLSVL.